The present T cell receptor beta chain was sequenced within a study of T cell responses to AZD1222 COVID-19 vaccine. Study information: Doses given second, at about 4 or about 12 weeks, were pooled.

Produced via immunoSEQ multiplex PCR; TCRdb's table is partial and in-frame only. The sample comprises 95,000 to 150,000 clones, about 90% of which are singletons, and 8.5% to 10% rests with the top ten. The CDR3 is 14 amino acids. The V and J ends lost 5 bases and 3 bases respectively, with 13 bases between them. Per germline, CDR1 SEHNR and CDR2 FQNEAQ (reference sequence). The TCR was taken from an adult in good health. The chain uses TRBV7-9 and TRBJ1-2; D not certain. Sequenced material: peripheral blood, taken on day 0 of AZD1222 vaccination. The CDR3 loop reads CASSPPIRHYGYTF. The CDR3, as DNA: TGTGCCAGCAGCCCTCCAATTAGACACTATGGCTACACCTTC.